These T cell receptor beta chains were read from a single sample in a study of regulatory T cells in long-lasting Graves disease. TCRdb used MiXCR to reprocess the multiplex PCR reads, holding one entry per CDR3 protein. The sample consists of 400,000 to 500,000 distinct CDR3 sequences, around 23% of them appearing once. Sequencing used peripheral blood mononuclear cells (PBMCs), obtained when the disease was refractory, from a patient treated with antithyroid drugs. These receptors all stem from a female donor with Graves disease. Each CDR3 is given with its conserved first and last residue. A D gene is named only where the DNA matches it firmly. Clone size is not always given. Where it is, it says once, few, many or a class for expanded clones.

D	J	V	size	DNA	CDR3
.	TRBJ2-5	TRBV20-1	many	TGCAGTGCTAGTGCGGGTGAAGAGACCCAGTACTTC	CSASAGEETQYF
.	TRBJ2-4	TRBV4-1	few	TGCGCCAGCAGCCAGTTAGGGGTAGCCAAAAACATTCAGTACTTC	CASSQLGVAKNIQYF
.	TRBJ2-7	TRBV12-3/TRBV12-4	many	TGTGCCAGCAGTTTAACCCAGACCTCTTCCTACGAGCAGTACTTC	CASSLTQTSSYEQYF
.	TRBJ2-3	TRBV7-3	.	TGTGCCAGCAGCGCAAGAGGGACTGACTCAGATACGCAGTATTTT	CASSARGTDSDTQYF
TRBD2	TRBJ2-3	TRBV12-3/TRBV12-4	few	TGTGCCAGCAGTCCTACTAGCGGGGGAGATACGCAGTATTTT	CASSPTSGGDTQYF
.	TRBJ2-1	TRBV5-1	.	TGCGCCAGCAGCCCCGGGACCCTGGGAGCAGGTGAGCAGTTCTTC	CASSPGTLGAGEQFF
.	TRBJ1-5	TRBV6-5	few	TGTGCCAGCAGTTTATCGGGACACCGCAATCAGCCCCAGCATTTT	CASSLSGHRNQPQHF
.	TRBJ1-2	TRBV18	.	TGTGCCAGCTCACCGGACAGCGCTAACTATGGCTACACCTTC	CASSPDSANYGYTF
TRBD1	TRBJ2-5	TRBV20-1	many	TGCAGTGCTAGACCCGGGACAGGGGGCCACCAAGAGACCCAGTACTTC	CSARPGTGGHQETQYF
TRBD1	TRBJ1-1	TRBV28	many	TGTGCCAGCAGTCCCCGGGACAGGAAGTTATTCGCTGAAGCTTTCTTT	CASSPRDRKLFAEAFF
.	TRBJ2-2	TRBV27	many	TGTGCCAGCAGTGTCGGTCTCGGGGAGCTGTTTTTT	CASSVGLGELFF
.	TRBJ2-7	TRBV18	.	TGTGCCAGCTCAGGGGAGCGTGACAGCTCCTACGAGCAGTACTTC	CASSGERDSSYEQYF
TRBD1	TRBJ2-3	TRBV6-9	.	TGTGCCAGCAGATATCTACCACAGGGGGCGGGAAAGCGCACAGATACGCAGTATTTT	CASRYLPQGAGKRTDTQYF
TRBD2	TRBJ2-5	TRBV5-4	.	TGTGCCAGCAGCCTTAGCGGGAGTAGACAAGAGACCCAGTACTTC	CASSLSGSRQETQYF
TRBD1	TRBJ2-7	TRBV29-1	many	TGCAGCGTTGTCCGGGACAGCTCCTACGAGCAGTACTTC	CSVVRDSSYEQYF
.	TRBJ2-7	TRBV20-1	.	TGCAGTGCTTTGAGTCCAGGGGCATCCTACGAGCAGTACTTC	CSALSPGASYEQYF
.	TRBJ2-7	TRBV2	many	TGTGCCAGCAAGAGGCCCCTCTACGAGCAGTACTTC	CASKRPLYEQYF
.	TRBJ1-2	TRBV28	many	TGTGCCAGCACCTCCAGGGCTTTAGGAGGCTACACCTTC	CASTSRALGGYTF
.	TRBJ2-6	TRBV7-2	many	TGTGCCAGCAGCTTAGTATCAGTTGGTTCTGGGGCCAACGTCCTGACTTTC	CASSLVSVGSGANVLTF
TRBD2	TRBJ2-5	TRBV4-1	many	TGCGCCAGCAGCCAAGGGACCCGACTAGCGGCGCAAGAGACCCAGTACTTC	CASSQGTRLAAQETQYF
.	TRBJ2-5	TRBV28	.	TGTGCCAGCAGCGGAGGGTTCCGGGCCCATGGAAGGGAGACCCAGTACTTC	CASSGGFRAHGRETQYF
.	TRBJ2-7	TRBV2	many	TGTGCCAGCAGTGAAGGGAGCGCAGTCACCTACGAGCAGTACTTC	CASSEGSAVTYEQYF
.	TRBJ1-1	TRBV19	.	TGTGCCAGTAGTTTACATCGACAGCTACAGAACACTGAAGCTTTCTTT	CASSLHRQLQNTEAFF
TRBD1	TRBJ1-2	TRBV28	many	TGTGCCAGCAGTTCCGACAGGGGGTACGGCTACACCTTC	CASSSDRGYGYTF
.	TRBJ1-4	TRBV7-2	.	TGTGCCAGCAGCTTAGAGGCCTTTGGGGCGGCTAATGAAAAACTGTTTTTT	CASSLEAFGAANEKLFF
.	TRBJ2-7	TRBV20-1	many	TGCAGTGCTACTATGGACGGCTCCCTCTCCTACGAGCAGTACTTC	CSATMDGSLSYEQYF